This T cell receptor beta chain was sequenced during a study of cytomegalovirus exposure and HLA in healthy donors. The PCR used 60 Vbeta and 13 Jbeta primers. The table came from immunoSEQ multiplex PCR; TCRdb's copy has only in-frame clones and leaves some out. In the table there are over 150,000 clones, approximately 84% of which are singletons. The CDR3 length is 15 residues. Germline V gene data show CDR1 as SGHRS and CDR2 as YFSETQ. The ends were cut back, 4 bases at V and 2 bases at J, with 16 bases in the middle. The sample holds a few counts of this clone. The sample comprised PBMCs. The chain carries TRBV5-1 and TRBJ2-7; D perhaps matches TRBD1 (5 bases). The clonotype comes from a girl less than two years old in good health and CMV-seronegative. CDR3 nucleotide sequence: TGCGCCAGCAGCCTTGGACACATGGCGCCCTACGAGCAGTACTTC. Its protein product is CASSLGHMAPYEQYF.